This TCR beta chain is drawn from a study of blood T cell repertoires in COVID-19. Some clones are missing from TCRdb's copy, which holds only in-frame ones; the method was immunoSEQ multiplex PCR. The table lists about 290,000 clones, roughly 89% of them singletons. Germline V lookup: CDR1 SNHLY, CDR2 FYNNEI. The CDR3 is 12 residues long. V lost 8 bases, J lost 8 bases, and 8 bases stayed unmatched. This clone was seen more than once but under ten times. This chain connects TRBV2 to TRBJ1-2, with 7 bases lining up with TRBD1. The sample consisted of peripheral blood. This clonotype was obtained from a young woman with COVID-19, enrolled during active disease. CDR3 sequence reads: CASRYDREGYTF. The CDR3 DNA sequence: TGTGCCAGCCGATACGACAGGGAAGGCTACACCTTC.